This T cell receptor (beta chain) appears in the sequencing data of a study of T cell responses to AZD1222 COVID-19 vaccine. CDR1 is SGHTA, CDR2 FQGNSA, per germline. There are 15 residues in the CDR3. V was clipped by 2 bases and J by 1 base; unmatched bases: 0. Produced via immunoSEQ multiplex PCR; TCRdb's table is partial and in-frame only. This table has about 120,000 clones, 85% to 90% appearing once. Overall study results and limits: Repertoires in all cases were sampled only once the peak T cell response had passed. Most donors were white British and more were female, and clonal diversity was possibly underestimated. Epitopes outside B.1.351 and B.1.1.7 mutated regions reportedly drew nearly half of spike TCRs. Baseline serology detected seropositivity in only six or seven AZD1222 recipients.

On this clone: Its target is unknown.

The rearrangement uses TRBV7-2 and TRBJ2-3; TRBD2 agrees at 10 bases. The sequencing here drew on peripheral blood, taken on day 0 of AZD1222 vaccination. The sequence was collected from an adult in good health. The CDR3 coding sequence is TGTGCCAGCAGCTTACTAGCGGGAGGCACAGATACGCAGTATTTT. Translating gives CASSLLAGGTDTQYF.